The next 4 T cell receptor beta chains were all read from a single sample in a study of cytomegalovirus exposure and HLA in healthy donors. Primers for the PCR totalled 60 Vbeta and 13 Jbeta. The repertoire was sequenced with immunoSEQ multiplex PCR; TCRdb's copy has only in-frame clones and lacks some. This sample yields approximately 150,000 clones, of which 65% to 85% are seen a single time; around 1.5% belongs to the top ten. What was sequenced was PBMCs. The receptors were sampled from a woman aged 18-29 years in good health and CMV-seronegative.

This clone was seen a few times. The rearrangement joins TRBV10-3 to TRBJ2-1, with 12 bases matching TRBD2. The CDR3 totals 16 residues. V shed 6 bases, J shed 8 bases, and the junction held 11 bases outside the gene matches. Germline V gene data show CDR1 as ENHRY and CDR2 as SYGVKD. The CDR3 DNA reads TGTGCCATCAGCAGTAGAACTAGCGGGAGGATCTATGAGCAGTTCTTC. The encoded protein is CAISSRTSGRIYEQFF.

The J gene is TRBJ2-7, the V gene TRBV30; 7 positions agree with TRBD1. Germline trimming cut 0 bases from V and 4 bases from J; bases unmatched to any gene: 24. The germline V gene has CDR1 GTSNPN and CDR2 SVGIG (reference sequence). This CDR3 has 20 amino acids. CDR3 residues: CAWSVPPPLRPGQRVYEQYF. CDR3 DNA: TGTGCCTGGAGTGTCCCCCCTCCCCTTCGACCGGGACAGAGGGTTTACGAGCAGTACTTC. The variable domain in full, completed from reference TRBV30 and TRBJ2-7, reads SQTIHQWPATLVQPVGSPLSLECTVEGTSNPNLYWYRQAAGRGLQLLFYSVGIGQISSEVPQNLSASRPQDRQFILSSKKLLLSDSGFYLCAWSVPPPLRPGQRVYEQYFGPGTRLTVT.

This clone was recorded only once. V usage is TRBV4-1 and J usage is TRBJ2-1; 10 bases are a match to TRBD2. CDR3 size: 16 residues. V lost 3 bases to trimming and J lost 4 bases; unmatched junction nucleotides: 6. Germline CDR1 reads MGHRA; CDR2 reads YSYEKL. The chain's CDR3 is CASSQLTSGRYNEQFF. The CDR3 nucleotides are TGCGCCAGCAGCCAGCTGACTAGCGGGCGGTACAATGAGCAGTTCTTC.

The chain uses TRBV30 and TRBJ2-7; maybe TRBD2 (6 bases). V gave up 5 bases and J gave up 6 bases, with 17 bases separating them. The length of the CDR3 is 13 residues. Germline V gives CDR1 GTSNPN, CDR2 SVGIG (reference sequence). CDR3 in amino acids: CAWGAGWDVEQYF. The CDR3 DNA is TGTGCCTGGGGGGCGGGGTGGGACGTCGAGCAGTACTTC.